This T cell receptor beta chain was observed in a study of graft-versus-host responses after intestinal transplantation. Whole-study context: Recipients had transplants, and these were multivisceral, liver-intestinal, or isolated intestinal. Following induction with anti-thymocyte globulin, all recipients were given tacrolimus and steroids for around three years. Broader study findings: GvH clones occurred in recipient marrow; some first appeared in ileum or blood.

On this clone itself: The antigen is not known.

The CDR3 runs to 13 residues. Germline loops: CDR1 SGHDN, CDR2 FVKESK. Both intraepithelial and lamina propria lymphocytes were released by processing graft tissue. The assay was immunoSEQ multiplex PCR, and TCRdb's table has in-frame clones only and misses some. The sample carries about 17,000 clones, around three quarters recorded once. The chain uses TRBV14 and TRBJ2-5; D remains unclear. Judging by the DNA end, TRBJ2-7 fits better; the J call may be wrong. The source material was ileum tissue, sampled roughly 70 weeks after intestinal transplant. This receptor was identified in a human patient who received an intestinal transplant, so some T cells may come from the graft donor. CDR3 amino acids: CASSQLSSYEQYF. CDR3 sequence (DNA): TGTGCCAGCAGCCAACTGAGTTCCTACGAGCAGTACTTC.